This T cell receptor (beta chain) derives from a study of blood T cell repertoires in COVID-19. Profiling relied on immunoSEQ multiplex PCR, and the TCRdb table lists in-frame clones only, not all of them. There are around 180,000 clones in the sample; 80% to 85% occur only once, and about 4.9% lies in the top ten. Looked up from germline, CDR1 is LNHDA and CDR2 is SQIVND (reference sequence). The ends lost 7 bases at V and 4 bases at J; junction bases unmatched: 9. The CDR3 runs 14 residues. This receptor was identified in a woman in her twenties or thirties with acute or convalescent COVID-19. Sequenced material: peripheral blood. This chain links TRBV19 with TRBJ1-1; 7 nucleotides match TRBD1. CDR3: CASIPGQVPTEAFF. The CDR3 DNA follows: TGTGCCAGTATCCCCGGACAGGTTCCCACTGAAGCTTTCTTT.